This T cell receptor beta chain was identified during a study of cytomegalovirus exposure and HLA in healthy donors. In the study overall: Unique TCRs numbering around 85 million, obtained from HLA-typed donors, made up an early data release. Study-level findings and limits: CMV serostatus was the sole immune exposure information available.

The length of the CDR3 is 14 residues. The V gene lost 4 bases and the J gene lost 6 bases, with 14 bases spanning the gap. Germline lookup yields CDR1 SGHRS and CDR2 YFSETQ. As for the donors, each was a healthy bone marrow donor. Primers included in the PCR were 60 Vbeta and 13 Jbeta primers. Assay used: immunoSEQ multiplex PCR; TCRdb lists only in-frame clones, some missing. This sample contains approximately 79,000 clones. With regard to this clone: Its antigen is unidentified.

The sample taken for sequencing was PBMCs. This TCR derives from a middle-aged man in good health and CMV-seronegative. The gene calls are TRBV5-1 and TRBJ1-3; maybe TRBD1 (6 bases). CDR3 bases: TGCGCCAGCAGCACCGGACAGCGTGAAAACACCATATATTTT. This gives the protein CASSTGQRENTIYF.